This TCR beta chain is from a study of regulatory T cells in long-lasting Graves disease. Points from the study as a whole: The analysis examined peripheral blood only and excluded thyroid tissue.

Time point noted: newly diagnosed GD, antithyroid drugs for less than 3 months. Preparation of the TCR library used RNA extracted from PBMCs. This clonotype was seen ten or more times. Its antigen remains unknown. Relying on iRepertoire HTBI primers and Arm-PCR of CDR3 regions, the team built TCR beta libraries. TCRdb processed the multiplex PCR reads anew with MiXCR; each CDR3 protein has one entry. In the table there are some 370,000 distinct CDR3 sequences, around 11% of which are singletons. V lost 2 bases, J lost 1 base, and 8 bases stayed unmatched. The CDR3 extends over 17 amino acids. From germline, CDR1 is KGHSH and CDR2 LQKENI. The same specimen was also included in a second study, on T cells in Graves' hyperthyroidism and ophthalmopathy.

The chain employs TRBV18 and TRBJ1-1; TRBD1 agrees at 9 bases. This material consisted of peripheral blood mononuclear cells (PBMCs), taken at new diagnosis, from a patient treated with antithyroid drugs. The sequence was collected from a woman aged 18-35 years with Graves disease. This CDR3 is CASSPRITGGPNTEAFF. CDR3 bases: TGTGCCAGCTCACCAAGGATTACAGGGGGCCCGAACACTGAAGCTTTCTTT.